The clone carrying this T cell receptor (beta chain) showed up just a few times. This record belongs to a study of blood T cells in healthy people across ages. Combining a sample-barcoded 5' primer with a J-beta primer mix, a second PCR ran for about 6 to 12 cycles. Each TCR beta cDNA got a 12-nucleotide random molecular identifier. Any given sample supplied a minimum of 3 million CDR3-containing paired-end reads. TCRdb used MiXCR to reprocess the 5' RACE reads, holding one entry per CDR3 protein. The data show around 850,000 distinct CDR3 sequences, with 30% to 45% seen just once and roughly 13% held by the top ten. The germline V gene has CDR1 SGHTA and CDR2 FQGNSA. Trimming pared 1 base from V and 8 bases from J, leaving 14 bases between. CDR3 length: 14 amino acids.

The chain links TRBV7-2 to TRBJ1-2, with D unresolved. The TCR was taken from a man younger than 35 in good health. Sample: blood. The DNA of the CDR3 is TGTGCCAGCAGCTTAGACAGTGGAGTTTGGGGCTACACCTTC. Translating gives CASSLDSGVWGYTF.